Below, 11 T cell receptor beta chains from the same sample are listed, as sequenced in a study of vaccination and CD4 T cells after COVID-19. The Oncomine TCR Beta short-read assay was applied to DNA of cultured CD4+ T cells. TCRdb re-analysed the PCR reads in MiXCR, keeping a single row per CDR3 protein. The data show some 26,000 distinct CDR3 sequences, 40% to 55% seen once. Treatment indicated: roughly 10-day PBMC culture with coronavirus spike peptide pools or control peptides (ViraFEST assay). These receptors have no known antigen. Here the sequenced sample was CD4+ T cells from blood, cultured in vitro, taken before SARS-CoV-2 vaccination. Source of these receptors: a human donor who received a COVID-19 vaccine.

J is TRBJ1-2 and V is TRBV3-1, with D possibly matching TRBD1 (5 bases). Per the germline V gene, CDR1 is LGHDT and CDR2 is YNNKEL (reference sequence). The CDR3 sequence is 15 residues long. V was pared by 3 bases and J by 6 bases, with 17 bases between. CDR3 nucleotides: TGTGCCAGCAGCCAGGATCCGGGGGTTACGGATGGCTACACCTTC. Its translation is CASSQDPGVTDGYTF.

By frequency in the sample, this clonotype is medium-sized. The V gene is TRBV20-1, the J gene TRBJ1-5, with D possibly matching TRBD1 (5 bases). This CDR3 is 16 amino acids long. Trimming stripped 1 base from V and 2 bases from J, with 15 bases between. CDR1 DFQATT and CDR2 SNEGSKA come from the germline V gene (reference sequence). CDR3: CSARVATGEGNQPQHF. Here the CDR3 DNA reads TGCAGTGCTAGAGTGGCTACAGGCGAGGGCAATCAGCCCCAGCATTTT.

V and J are TRBV30 and TRBJ1-5; 10 bases agree with TRBD1. There are 16 residues in the CDR3. V was pared by 1 base and J by 5 bases, with 8 bases of the junction left unmatched. Germline V lookup: CDR1 GTSNPN, CDR2 SVGIG (reference sequence). CDR3 loop: CAWSAKDRGRDQPQHF. CDR3 DNA: TGTGCCTGGAGTGCCAAGGACAGGGGGAGAGATCAGCCCCAGCATTTT.

V usage is TRBV27 and J usage is TRBJ2-7; TRBD2 might be the D (5 bases). Germline V gene sequence: CDR1 MNHEY, CDR2 SMNVEV (reference sequence). The V end was cut by 7 bases, the J end by 1 base, with 26 bases between. The CDR3 has 18 residues. The CDR3 region is CASTPRRAADTFSYEQYF. DNA for the CDR3: TGTGCCAGCACCCCGAGGCGAGCGGCGGATACTTTTTCCTACGAGCAGTACTTC.

This chain joins TRBV5-1 and TRBJ2-5, with D perhaps assigned TRBD1 or TRBD2 (5 bases each). From germline, CDR1 is SGHRS and CDR2 YFSETQ. V lost 0 bases and J 3 bases, leaving 9 bases between the germline ends. The CDR3 is made up of 14 amino acids. CDR3 residues: CASSLGGEKETQYF. The CDR3 nucleotides read TGCGCCAGCAGCTTGGGAGGGGAAAAAGAGACCCAGTACTTC.

The chain combines TRBV30 with TRBJ1-4; 7 bases are shared with TRBD1. Germline-derived CDR1 and CDR2 are GTSNPN and SVGIG (reference sequence). V was pared by 4 bases and J by 4 bases, with 6 bases of the junction left unmatched. This CDR3 contains 14 residues. CDR3 protein: CAWNQGDLNEKLFF. Here the CDR3 DNA reads TGTGCCTGGAATCAGGGGGACCTTAATGAAAAACTGTTTTTT.

The genes are TRBV29-1 and TRBJ1-1, with 11 bases lining up with TRBD1. The germline CDR1 and CDR2 sequences are SQVTM and ANQGSEA. After removal of 5 bases from V and 10 bases from J, the junction contained 3 bases not matched to a gene. CDR3 length: 11 amino acids. The CDR3 loop reads CSVQDRGLAFF. The CDR3 DNA sequence: TGCAGCGTTCAGGACAGGGGGCTAGCTTTCTTT.

The chain is built from TRBV4-2 and TRBJ2-3; TRBD2 agrees at 15 bases. CDR3 length equals 17 residues. Trimming took 3 bases from V and 5 from J; bases not matched to a gene: 6. Germline V lookup: CDR1 LGHNA, CDR2 YNFKEQ. The CDR3 spells CASSHGLAGGPRDTQYF. DNA of the CDR3: TGTGCCAGCAGCCATGGACTAGCGGGGGGGCCCCGAGATACGCAGTATTTT.

Only a few counts were recorded for this clonotype. The gene calls are TRBV28 and TRBJ1-5; D perhaps matches TRBD1 (6 bases). There are 15 residues in the CDR3. The ends were cut back, 3 bases at V and 2 bases at J, with 11 bases in the middle. Germline values: CDR1 MDHEN, CDR2 SYDVKM. DNA of the CDR3: TGTGCCAGCAGTTTCGGACAGATAGGCAATCAGCCCCAGCATTTT. As protein: CASSFGQIGNQPQHF.

The chain couples TRBV27 to TRBJ2-7; D ambiguous. The length of the CDR3 is 13 residues. V lost 5 bases, J lost 3 bases, and 11 bases lay in between. Germline values: CDR1 MNHEY, CDR2 SMNVEV (reference sequence). DNA of the CDR3: TGTGCCAGCAGTCCAGGAGCATACTACGAGCAGTACTTC. It codes for CASSPGAYYEQYF.

This clonotype was found a few times. The chain carries TRBV12-3 or TRBV12-4 and TRBJ2-3; D gene ambiguous. Trimming took off 3 bases at V and 3 bases at J, with 19 bases between the two ends. This CDR3 spans 17 amino acids. This CDR3 reads CASSFEIAEEGTDTQYF. CDR3 nucleotides: TGTGCCAGCAGTTTCGAGATTGCGGAAGAAGGGACAGATACGCAGTATTTT.